A single sample gave rise to the 26 T cell receptor beta chains below, sequenced in a study of early T cells in non-severe SARS-CoV-2 infection. TCRdb fed the 5' RACE reads into MiXCR, producing one record per CDR3 protein. In the table there are approximately 76,000 distinct CDR3 sequences, 12% of which are singletons. The specimen was whole blood. Every receptor here comes from an adult who was a healthcare worker with PCR-confirmed SARS-CoV-2 infection or an uninfected control (not recorded which).

The chain has TRBV29-1 and TRBJ2-1, with D possibly matching TRBD2 (6 bases). V lost 4 bases and J 0 bases, leaving 19 bases between the germline ends. The CDR3 spans 17 residues. CDR1 and CDR2 (germline): SQVTM, ANQGSEA. The CDR3 reads CSVAFSRAGSSYNEQFF. In DNA form, the CDR3 reads TGCAGCGTTGCTTTCTCCAGGGCCGGGAGCTCCTACAATGAGCAGTTCTTC.

This clonotype was observed at least ten times. A junction boundary mismatches the germline segment, possibly from a read error. This chain connects TRBV7-7 to TRBJ2-3, with TRBD1 matching over 7 bases. Per the germline V gene, CDR1 is SSHAT and CDR2 is FNYEAQ (reference sequence). This CDR3 has 14 residues. CDR3 DNA sequence: TGTGCTAGCAGCCCCAAGGGGGCAGGTGATACGCAGTATTTT. It specifies CASSPKGAGDTQYF.

Ten or more counts support this clonotype. The chain recombines TRBV29-1 with TRBJ2-1; TRBD1 agrees at 10 bases. Looked up from germline, CDR1 is SQVTM and CDR2 is ANQGSEA. Trimming removed 5 bases from V and 8 bases from J; junction bases left unmatched: 6. CDR3 length equals 13 residues. CDR3 bases: TGCAGCGTTTCGAGGACAGGGGGGTATGAGCAGTTCTTC. Protein product: CSVSRTGGYEQFF.

V and J are TRBV7-9 and TRBJ1-1; TRBD1 matches at 11 bases. Looked up from germline, CDR1 is SEHNR and CDR2 is FQNEAQ (reference sequence). This CDR3 is 17 amino acids long. V lost 5 bases, J lost 4 bases, and 12 bases stayed unmatched. The CDR3 spells CASSDRTGGKVGTEAFF. For the CDR3, the DNA is TGTGCCAGCAGCGACCGGACAGGGGGCAAGGTAGGCACTGAAGCTTTCTTT. The full variable domain, with the rest looked up from reference TRBV7-9 and TRBJ1-1, is DTGVSQNPRHKITKRGQNVTFRCDPISEHNRLYWYRQTLGQGPEFLTYFQNEAQLEKSRLLSDRFSAERPKGSFSTLEIQRTEQGDSAMYLCASSDRTGGKVGTEAFFGQGTRLTVV.

This clonotype was detected many times. The chain carries TRBV19 and TRBJ1-5; D gene ambiguous. Germline CDR1 and CDR2: LNHDA and SQIVND (reference sequence). V lost 5 bases, J lost 4 bases, and 18 bases lay in between. The CDR3 consists of 16 residues. CDR3 in amino acids: CASSWGDGRFNQPQHF. For the CDR3, the DNA is TGTGCCAGTAGTTGGGGAGATGGACGTTTTAATCAGCCCCAGCATTTT. The variable domain in full, with the rest retrieved from reference TRBV19 and TRBJ1-5, is DGGITQSPKYLFRKEGQNVTLSCEQNLNHDAMYWYRQDPGQGLRLIYYSQIVNDFQKGDIAEGYSVSREKKESFPLTVTSAQKNPTAFYLCASSWGDGRFNQPQHFGDGTRLSIL.

The chain is built from TRBV29-1 and TRBJ1-1, with D possibly being TRBD1 (6 bases). This CDR3 comprises 15 residues. V lost 0 bases and J 2 bases, leaving 13 bases between the germline ends. The germline V gene encodes CDR1 SQVTM and CDR2 ANQGSEA. For the CDR3, the DNA is TGCAGCGTTGAAGATCGGGGGGGGCCCAACACTGAAGCTTTCTTT. It is translated as CSVEDRGGPNTEAFF.

In this sample, this clonotype turned up a few times. The chain is built from TRBV18 and TRBJ1-2; 7 bases align to TRBD1. Looked up from germline, CDR1 is KGHSH and CDR2 is LQKENI. Trimming cost V 5 bases and J 6 bases; bases outside gene matches: 15. The length of the CDR3 is 16 residues. CDR3 nucleotides: TGTGCCAGCTCAACTTCTAGACAGGGAGTGAGGGATGGCTACACCTTC. As protein: CASSTSRQGVRDGYTF. Looking up the rest from reference TRBV18 and TRBJ1-2 gives the full variable domain: NAGVMQNPRHLVRRRGQEARLRCSPMKGHSHVYWYRQLPEEGLKFMVYLQKENIIDESGMPKERFSAEFPKEGPSILRIQQVVRGDSAAYFCASSTSRQGVRDGYTFGSGTRLTVV.

This clonotype was observed a few times. V and J are TRBV14 and TRBJ2-6; D is ambiguous. The CDR3 has 15 residues. The germline CDR1 and CDR2 sequences are SGHDN and FVKESK. The V and J ends lost 4 bases and 2 bases respectively, with 9 bases between them. CDR3 protein: CASSRARAGANVLTF. CDR3 bases: TGTGCCAGCAGCCGGGCACGGGCTGGGGCCAACGTCCTGACTTTC. Based on the CDR3 plus reference TRBV14 and TRBJ2-6, the full variable domain is EAGVTQFPSHSVIEKGQTVTLRCDPISGHDNLYWYRRVMGKEIKFLLHFVKESKQDESGMPNNRFLAERTGGTYSTLKVQPAELEDSGVYFCASSRARAGANVLTFGAGSRLTVL.

This clonotype has ten or more counts. CDR3 sequence: CASRLAASSYEQYF. CDR3 coding DNA: TGTGCCAGCAGGCTAGCGGCAAGCTCCTACGAGCAGTACTTC. The V gene is TRBV12-3 or TRBV12-4, the J gene TRBJ2-7; 7 bases line up with TRBD2. After removal of 6 bases from V and 0 bases from J, the junction contained 5 bases not matched to a gene. The CDR3 contains 14 residues.

This clonotype was counted many times. The V call is TRBV5-6, the J call TRBJ1-2; no definite D call. The CDR3 loop spans 19 amino acids. V was clipped by 0 bases and J by 4 bases, with 25 bases between them. Germline assignment: CDR1 SGHDT and CDR2 YYEEEE. The CDR3 nucleotides are TGTGCCAGCAGCTTGGTGATTTGGCAGATAAGGGCGGCTAGCTATGGCTACACCTTC. The encoded protein is CASSLVIWQIRAASYGYTF.

This clonotype has a count of ten or more. The rearrangement links TRBV29-1 to TRBJ1-2; D is unresolved. Per germline, CDR1 SQVTM and CDR2 ANQGSEA. Trimming shortened V by 7 bases and J by 8 bases, and 5 bases separated the two germline ends. The CDR3 covers 8 residues. This CDR3 reads CSAAGYTF. Written as DNA, the CDR3 is TGCAGCGCGGCAGGCTACACCTTC.

The CDR3 region has the DNA TGTGCCAGCAGTTTTACACCCGGACAGCTAAGAGAGACCCAGTACTTC. Amino acid sequence: CASSFTPGQLRETQYF. The chain joins TRBV28 to TRBJ2-5; a weak D match, TRBD1 (6 bases). Per the germline V gene, CDR1 is MDHEN and CDR2 is SYDVKM. The V and J ends lost 3 bases and 4 bases respectively, with 18 bases between them. The CDR3 has 16 residues.

The chain joins TRBV11-2 to TRBJ2-3; D is perhaps TRBD2 (5 bases). V was clipped by 7 bases and J by 1 base, with 9 bases between them. The germline gives CDR1 SGHAT, CDR2 FQNNGV. This CDR3 has 13 amino acids. The CDR3: CASISSGTDTQYF. CDR3 in DNA: TGTGCCAGCATCAGTAGCGGCACAGATACGCAGTATTTT.

The table lists this clonotype with a few counts. J is TRBJ1-5 and V is TRBV27; D remains unclear. CDR3 length: 15 amino acids. Trimming shortened V by 3 bases and J by 0 bases, and 9 bases separated the two germline ends. Germline V CDR1 and CDR2: MNHEY, SMNVEV (reference sequence). The CDR3 is CASSFGTNSNQPQHF. In DNA form, the CDR3 reads TGTGCCAGCAGTTTCGGAACGAATAGCAATCAGCCCCAGCATTTT.

This clonotype was seen ten or more times. The chain links TRBV3-1 to TRBJ2-7; 7 bases map to TRBD2. The J segment lost 0 bases and the V segment lost 3 bases, leaving 5 bases of the junction unmatched. Looked up from germline, CDR1 is LGHDT and CDR2 is YNNKEL (reference sequence). The CDR3 contains 15 residues. CDR3 sequence (DNA): TGTGCCAGCAGCCACTCAGCGGGGTTCTCCTACGAGCAGTACTTC. It translates to CASSHSAGFSYEQYF.

The chain couples TRBV6-1 to TRBJ2-7, with D unresolved. CDR3 length: 11 residues. CDR1 and CDR2 (germline): MNHNS, SASEGT. With 7 bases removed from V and 5 bases from J, the gap between germline ends came to 9 bases. As DNA, the CDR3 is TGTGCCAGCACGGTGAGCGACGAGCAGTACTTC. Its protein product is CASTVSDEQYF.

This clonotype was picked up a small number of times. The chain combines TRBV29-1 with TRBJ2-1; the match to TRBD1 covers 9 bases. The CDR3 totals 11 residues. The V gene's germline CDR1 is SQVTM and CDR2 ANQGSEA. The trim removed 8 bases at V and 9 bases at J, leaving 5 bases unmatched. This CDR3 is CSTGQGGEQFF. The CDR3 DNA is TGCAGCACGGGACAGGGCGGTGAGCAGTTCTTC.

Only a few counts were recorded for this clonotype. The chain combines TRBV7-2 with TRBJ2-3, with 11 bases identical to TRBD2. CDR1 and CDR2 (germline): SGHTA, FQGNSA. V was pared by 8 bases and J by 5 bases, with 9 bases of the junction left unmatched. The CDR3 has 15 amino acids. The CDR3 loop is CASPISGRAGDTQYF. CDR3 DNA sequence: TGTGCCAGCCCCATTAGCGGGAGGGCCGGAGATACGCAGTATTTT.

At least ten counts were recorded for this clonotype. The rearrangement links TRBV9 to TRBJ2-7; D unclear. V was shortened by 2 bases and J by 3 bases, with 6 bases between the two germline ends. CDR3 length equals 12 residues. Germline-derived CDR1 and CDR2 are SGDLS and YYNGEE. CDR3 sequence: CASSVADYEQYF. The CDR3 region has the DNA TGTGCCAGCAGCGTCGCGGACTACGAGCAGTACTTC.

This clonotype was observed many times. J is TRBJ1-1 and V is TRBV12-5, with 7 nucleotides matching TRBD1. Germline V CDR1 and CDR2: LGHNT, FRNRAP. The CDR3 runs to 14 residues. V gave up 6 bases and J gave up 4 bases; unmatched junction bases: 8. In nucleotides, the CDR3 is TGTGCTAGTGGGACAGGGATTTCGGGCACTGAAGCTTTCTTT. This encodes CASGTGISGTEAFF.

This clonotype is medium-sized (0.01 to 0.1%) in the sample. This chain joins TRBV7-6 and TRBJ2-1, with TRBD2 matching 10 bases. The CDR3 covers 15 residues. Germline CDR1 reads SGHVS; CDR2 reads FNYEAQ. V trimming: 1 base; J trimming: 6 bases; junction bases outside the gene matches: 3. CDR3 loop: CASSLVPSGGNEQFF. In DNA, the CDR3 is TGTGCCAGCAGCTTAGTCCCTAGCGGGGGCAATGAGCAGTTCTTC.

This chain connects TRBV29-1 to TRBJ2-5; possibly TRBD1 for D (6 bases). The germline V gene encodes CDR1 SQVTM and CDR2 ANQGSEA. Deletions cut 7 bases from V and 0 bases from J, with 9 bases between. There are 12 residues in the CDR3. The CDR3 nucleotides are TGCAGCGATACAGGGCACCAAGAGACCCAGTACTTC. It encodes CSDTGHQETQYF.

This clonotype was counted between two and nine times. J is TRBJ2-3 and V is TRBV7-9, with unresolved D. CDR1 is SEHNR, CDR2 FQNEAQ, per germline (reference sequence). CDR3 size: 12 residues. V was trimmed by 7 bases and J by 4 bases, leaving 9 bases between them. DNA of the CDR3: TGTGCCAGCACGGCTTCTTCAGATACGCAGTATTTT. This sequence encodes CASTASSDTQYF.

The rearrangement joins TRBV27 to TRBJ2-1; 7 nucleotides agree with TRBD1. V lost 7 bases, J lost 8 bases, and 11 bases stayed unmatched. This CDR3 contains 14 residues. Germline CDR1 reads MNHEY; CDR2 reads SMNVEV (reference sequence). The CDR3 is CASTTGQIFHEQFF. The DNA of the CDR3 is TGTGCCAGCACCACGGGACAGATCTTTCATGAGCAGTTCTTC.

The chain employs TRBV27 and TRBJ2-7; TRBD2 aligns across 8 bases. Germline CDR1 is MNHEY and CDR2 is SMNVEV (reference sequence). V lost 6 bases and J lost 7; bases outside the gene matches: 17. CDR3 length: 16 amino acids. The CDR3 loop is CASSQELGTRQKEQYF. The CDR3 DNA is TGTGCCAGCAGCCAAGAGCTTGGGACTAGACAGAAAGAGCAGTACTTC.

This clonotype has at least ten counts. CDR3 amino acids: CASTLRGQGIYSNQPQHF. The CDR3 DNA follows: TGCGCCAGCACCCTGAGAGGTCAAGGGATTTATAGCAATCAGCCCCAGCATTTT. The J gene is TRBJ1-5, the V gene TRBV10-1, with D hard to call. Germline assignment: CDR1 WNHNN and CDR2 SYGVQD (reference sequence). This CDR3 is built from 18 residues. Trimming left V 7 bases short and J 0 bases short, with 22 bases between.